This T cell receptor (beta chain) comes out of a study of blood T cells in healthy people across ages (dated by TCRdb to 2014 to 2015). Regarding the study in general: Template switching captured roughly one uniquely barcoded TCR beta cDNA molecule per two T cells in model experiments. To track age-related changes in TCR beta repertoire diversity, the study relied on deep sequencing normalized with unique cDNA molecular identifiers. The donors were divided into four age groups: young (average approximately 17 years), middle-aged (almost 40), aged (approximately 62) and long-lived (roughly 82). To avoid experimental bias, donors of different ages were distributed randomly across sequencing lanes. The study analyzed two additional independent replicas of 1 million unique cDNA reads from the same blood draw for two donors, one aged 18 to 29 and one aged 80 or older.

Libraries were constructed by 5' RACE. These reads were obtained on an Illumina HiSeq 2500. The second PCR ran for roughly 6 to 11 cycles and used a J-beta primer mix along with a sample-barcoded 5' primer. A template-switch 5' adaptor carrying 12 random nucleotides introduced a unique molecular identifier onto each TCR beta cDNA molecule. Each sample yielded at least 3 million CDR3-containing paired-end reads. The Mint cDNA synthesis kit, primed by a TRBC-specific oligonucleotide, was used to synthesize first-strand cDNA from all RNA. All cDNA was treated with uracil-DNA glycosylase and then went through a first 18-cycle PCR with the universal primers M1SS and BC2_uni_R. Processing in the source paper ran as follows. For normalization, 1 million high-quality reads were randomly selected from each sample, with every read carrying a distinct molecular identifier. Instead of being binned into consensus sequences, reads that shared molecular identifiers were thrown out. MiTCR, run with a Q25 quality threshold and the strictest error-elimination algorithm, handled CDR3 identification, clonotype clustering and error correction. A nonparametric unseen species model using Euler transformation provided a lower-bound estimate of total TCR beta diversity. TCRdb reanalyzed the raw reads on its own, using fastp at Q25 for trimming and MiXCR for clone calling, and kept in-frame beta chains. Each CDR3 protein appears once, grouped with its most common genes and DNA. The V and J calls were not made by the authors but by TCRdb's processing. Across this sample there are hundreds of thousands of distinct CDR3 sequences, with about 61% seen only once. The leading ten clones occupy 25% to 30% of the sample.

Donors were a few dozen systemically healthy Caucasian individuals from Russia aged roughly 6 to 90 years. Each donor gave about 9.2 milliliters of peripheral blood, drawn into EDTA-treated Vacutainer tubes. Ficoll-Paque density-gradient centrifugation was used to isolate PBMCs, with at least 7 million obtained per sample. Total RNA was extracted from PBMCs with Trizol reagent, with at least 6 micrograms obtained per sample. For every donor, flow cytometry on a PBMC aliquot measured the percentage of naive CD45RAhigh/CD27high T cells. Reading from cysteine to phenylalanine, the CDR3 counts 13 amino acids. Solely the CDR3 DNA is kept, with 39 bases framed from the first base. CDR1 is given as KGHSH and CDR2 as LQKENI, both from the germline V gene. Trimming costs V 8 bases and J 5 bases, and their ends lie 16 bases apart. Points the paper makes about the study in general: A strong correlation was found between observed TCR beta diversity and the percentage of naive T cells measured by flow cytometry. Estimates of total diversity based on one million sequenced T cells were considered lower bounds and underestimates. The long-lived group showed more naive CD4+ T cells, fewer expanded clones and increased TCR diversity than the aged group, suggesting age selection. Conclusive comparison of naive and antigen-experienced compartments was prevented by the profiling of bulk unsorted PBMCs. Observed TCR beta diversity per million T cells fell roughly linearly with age, and a significant reduction was already apparent by age roughly 40. Because donor CMV infection status was unknown, age-related changes in expanded clonotypes were potentially confounded.

This clonotype came up a few times. This receptor's antigen is unknown. The input lacks base qualities; no much larger clone sits a single base away. Here the chain combines TRBV18 and TRBJ2-7, with the D gene call left open. This receptor was taken from a middle-aged man in good health. What was sequenced was blood. The CDR3 reads CASTGPLRDEQYF. In nucleotide form, the sequence is TGTGCCAGCACCGGACCCCTACGGGACGAGCAGTACTTC.